The rows below give T cell receptor beta chains drawn from one sample of a study of T cell repertoires in cytomegalovirus infection. TCRdb ran MiXCR on the reads and lists one entry per CDR3 protein. This sample yields about 37,000 distinct CDR3 sequences, of which approximately 52% are seen a single time; 80% to 95% belongs to the top ten. Antigens of these TCRs are unknown. Sequencing used CD8+ T cells from cultured PBMCs, obtained from culture after CMV antigen stimulation. The receptors stem from a human donor in good health (CMV status not recorded). Some clones in this sample may be carry-over from other donors' samples. Both conserved end residues are trimmed from each CDR3.

j_call v_call cdr3_length cdr3_aa
TRBJ2-7 TRBV6-2/TRBV6-3 13 ASSYTYSRDYEQY
TRBJ2-3 TRBV20-1 11 SASGQWTDTQY
TRBJ2-3 TRBV29-1 11 SVVAGGLDTQY
TRBJ2-1 TRBV12-3/TRBV12-4 14 ASSFSGREYYNEQF
TRBJ2-1 TRBV4-1 9 ASSQGPFAF
TRBJ2-2 TRBV7-2 14 ASSSGQGRNTGELF
TRBJ2-3 TRBV3-1 13 ASRQTSGKPDTQY
TRBJ2-7 TRBV4-1 12 ASSQDKGLAEQY
TRBJ1-1 TRBV6-1 14 ASNGFRLKRVTEAF
TRBJ2-3 TRBV7-6 18 ASSLRDRVLTSGVEDTQY
TRBJ1-5 TRBV25-1 12 ASGTGGASQPQH
TRBJ2-4 TRBV28 14 ASSNTGNLAKNIQY
TRBJ2-1 TRBV6-1 13 ASSETAVFRNEQF
TRBJ1-1 TRBV7-9 13 ASSLLSGENTEAF
TRBJ1-2 TRBV27 12 ASSVAGAFYGYT
TRBJ1-4 TRBV7-9 14 ASSFLTGETNEKLF
TRBJ1-1 TRBV12-3/TRBV12-4 11 ASSPKRSNEAF
TRBJ2-7 TRBV29-1 11 SVEMDMPYEQY
TRBJ2-1 TRBV7-6 14 ASSLAWGVPYNEQF
TRBJ2-7 TRBV6-6 12 ASRPHTGPYEQY
TRBJ2-3 TRBV7-4 13 ASSSDQGAYDTQY
TRBJ2-3 TRBV7-8 15 ASSFRLAGGPPDTQY
TRBJ2-5 TRBV2 13 ASSETLAGQETQY
TRBJ2-1 TRBV4-2 13 ASSQESGLNNEQF
TRBJ1-1 TRBV12-3/TRBV12-4 14 ASSLSGGGRDTEAF
TRBJ2-7 TRBV11-2 14 ASTLSMDRFSYERY
TRBJ1-1 TRBV7-3 11 ASSATGVIEAF
TRBJ2-2 TRBV12-3/TRBV12-4 14 ASGPPGGADTGELF
TRBJ1-2 TRBV7-6 11 ASSLDYRDGYT
TRBJ2-1 TRBV5-3 14 ASSFSGASSYNEQF
TRBJ2-1 TRBV6-1 13 ASSENPNPYNEQF
TRBJ2-1 TRBV12-3/TRBV12-4 14 ASSRSGTPSYNEQF
TRBJ2-3 TRBV7-3 13 ASSSRGGTTDTQY
TRBJ2-2 TRBV9 11 ATTGLGSGELF
TRBJ1-2 TRBV12-3/TRBV12-4 10 ASSPMDRGYT
TRBJ2-3 TRBV27 13 ASSLWGSSTDTQY
TRBJ2-3 TRBV15 13 ATSSSAGSTDTQY
TRBJ1-5 TRBV7-2 17 ASSLGTGGYLYSNQPQH
TRBJ2-3 TRBV11-2 14 ASSSVNSALTDTQY
TRBJ1-1 TRBV12-3/TRBV12-4 10 ASSFGSTEAF
TRBJ2-7 TRBV19 11 ASSLALNYEQY
TRBJ1-2 TRBV7-6 11 ASSLPGDYGYT
TRBJ1-1 TRBV6-5 13 ASSTWTDGGTEAF
TRBJ2-1 TRBV5-1 16 AGSLRQPGLADYNEQF
TRBJ2-1 TRBV12-3/TRBV12-4 12 ASILGQGWNEQF
TRBJ2-6 TRBV7-6 10 ASRHGANVLT
TRBJ1-2 TRBV6-5 13 ASSYSSSGGDGYT
TRBJ1-3 TRBV7-2 14 ASSPRAGLSGNTIY
TRBJ1-1 TRBV6-2/TRBV6-3 12 ASSSPEPNTEAF
TRBJ2-1 TRBV7-6 13 ASSIGTGIANQQF
TRBJ2-1 TRBV2 9 ASSGSHEQF